This T cell receptor beta chain was identified during a study of blood T cells in healthy people across ages. The second PCR ran about 6 to 12 cycles with a sample-barcoded 5' primer and J-beta primers. Through a template-switch adaptor with 12 random nucleotides, each cDNA molecule received a tag. TCRdb used MiXCR to reprocess the 5' RACE reads, holding one entry per CDR3 protein. This sample has more than 750,000 distinct CDR3 sequences; about 29% occur once, and the top ten carry roughly 10%. The CDR3 is 14 residues long. V lost 6 bases and J 6 bases, leaving 17 bases between the germline ends. Germline CDR1 and CDR2: ENHRY and SYGVKD. This same sample was also part of a study on T cells of mothers and their children. From that second work: Healthy Caucasian mothers, three in number, and their six children were the donors. Sample barcodes and 2-4 random nucleotides came from the second PCR's M1S primer. Reads obtained per mother exceeded 9 million TCR beta CDR3 reads, with 3 million to 3.5 million obtained per child.

The source of this sequence is a woman aged 40 to 55 in good health. Sequencing used blood. The V gene is TRBV10-3, the J gene TRBJ1-1; D not certain. CDR3 DNA: TGTGCCATCAGGGCTCATCCCGGGCCCCCTGAAGCTTTCTTT. This codes for CAIRAHPGPPEAFF.